The 26 T cell receptor beta chains below were found in one sample sequenced in a study of cytomegalovirus exposure and HLA in healthy donors. The PCR used 60 Vbeta and 13 Jbeta primers. The method was immunoSEQ multiplex PCR; TCRdb's version includes in-frame clones alone and lacks a portion of them. The sample table includes about 200,000 clones. The sequenced sample was PBMCs. The source of these receptors is a girl under 10 years old in good health and CMV-seropositive.

The chain employs TRBV10-3 and TRBJ1-2, with D perhaps matching TRBD1 (6 bases). CDR1 and CDR2 (germline): ENHRY, SYGVKD. The CDR3 contains 15 residues. Deletions cut 3 bases from V and 0 bases from J, with 11 bases between. The CDR3 DNA reads as TGTGCCATCAGTGAATACCAGGGGTCTAACTATGGCTACACCTTC. Protein sequence: CAISEYQGSNYGYTF.

The chain has TRBV2 and TRBJ2-7; D is possibly TRBD2 (5 bases). In germline, CDR1 is SNHLY, CDR2 FYNNEI. Trimming left V 6 bases short and J 5 bases short, with 11 bases between. This CDR3 is 12 amino acids long. CDR3 amino acids: CASSRGSHEQYF. The CDR3 DNA follows: TGTGCCAGCAGCCGAGGGTCCCACGAGCAGTACTTC.

This chain uses TRBV29-1 with TRBJ2-7, with 14 bases identical to TRBD2. Germline V gene data show CDR1 as SQVTM and CDR2 as ANQGSEA. There are 15 residues in the CDR3. Germline trimming cut 6 bases from V and 4 bases from J; bases unmatched to any gene: 8. DNA of the CDR3: TGCAGCGTCCGCGGGACTAGCGGGAGTGGATACGAGCAGTACTTC. Translated: CSVRGTSGSGYEQYF.

This chain connects TRBV18 to TRBJ2-5; 15 bases agree with TRBD2. V was clipped by 6 bases and J by 2 bases; unmatched bases: 4. There are 16 residues in the CDR3. The germline V gene encodes CDR1 KGHSH and CDR2 LQKENI. The CDR3 DNA reads TGTGCCAGCTCGGGACTAGCGGGAGGTCCACAAGAGACCCAGTACTTC. Its protein is CASSGLAGGPQETQYF.

About this clone: In the same sample, other DNA sequences code for this CDR3. The chain combines TRBV6-1 with TRBJ1-1, with D maybe TRBD1 (6 bases). The CDR3 totals 13 residues. In germline, CDR1 is MNHNS, CDR2 SASEGT. Between the trimmed V and J ends, which lost 6 bases and 2 bases, there was a span of 10 bases. CDR3 in amino acids: CASSRTANTEAFF. CDR3 DNA sequence: TGTGCCAGCAGCCGGACAGCTAACACTGAAGCTTTCTTT.

The V and J genes are TRBV28 and TRBJ2-7; TRBD2 matches 7 bases. Germline V lookup: CDR1 MDHEN, CDR2 SYDVKM. The V and J ends lost 11 bases and 5 bases, in that order; junction bases with no gene match: 9. The CDR3 contains 12 residues. CDR3 region: CAGSGGGNEQYF. The CDR3 DNA follows: TGTGCCGGGTCGGGGGGAGGGAACGAGCAGTACTTC.

The genes are TRBV7-6 and TRBJ2-5; possible D gene TRBD2, 6 bases. With 1 base removed from V and 5 bases from J, the gap between germline ends came to 8 bases. Germline assignment: CDR1 SGHVS and CDR2 FNYEAQ. The CDR3 extends over 13 amino acids. In DNA, the CDR3 is TGTGCCAGCAGCTTAGTGGGGAGGGAGACCCAGTACTTC. Its protein is CASSLVGRETQYF.

The V and J genes are TRBV30 and TRBJ1-2, with D possibly being TRBD1 (5 bases). V lost 2 bases, J lost 4 bases, and 11 bases lay in between. Germline loops: CDR1 GTSNPN, CDR2 SVGIG (reference sequence). The length of the CDR3 is 13 residues. CDR3 amino acids: CAWSPGWAYGYTF. Here the CDR3 DNA reads TGTGCCTGGAGTCCAGGGTGGGCCTATGGCTACACCTTC. Filled out from reference TRBV30 and TRBJ1-2, the complete variable domain reads SQTIHQWPATLVQPVGSPLSLECTVEGTSNPNLYWYRQAAGRGLQLLFYSVGIGQISSEVPQNLSASRPQDRQFILSSKKLLLSDSGFYLCAWSPGWAYGYTFGSGTRLTVV.

V usage is TRBV12-5 and J usage is TRBJ2-2, with 10 positions matching TRBD2. Germline CDR1 reads LGHNT; CDR2 reads FRNRAP. Unmatched junction bases numbered 8, after V lost 1 base and J lost 3 bases. This CDR3 has 18 amino acids. This CDR3 reads CASGLATAGGPYTGELFF. CDR3 nucleotide sequence: TGTGCTAGTGGTTTGGCAACAGCGGGAGGGCCATACACCGGGGAGCTGTTTTTT.

The J gene is TRBJ1-1, the V gene TRBV28, with D unclear. The germline CDR1 and CDR2 sequences are MDHEN and SYDVKM. The CDR3 has 15 amino acids. Trimming took off 3 bases at V and 4 bases at J, with 15 bases between the two ends. The CDR3 loop reads CASSFRSASGTEAFF. CDR3 bases: TGTGCCAGCAGTTTTCGTTCGGCATCGGGCACTGAAGCTTTCTTT.

The gene calls are TRBV5-1 and TRBJ2-5; 10 bases fit TRBD1. TRBJ2-7 matches the DNA end more closely, so the J call is doubtful. Looked up from germline, CDR1 is SGHRS and CDR2 is YFSETQ. The CDR3 runs to 14 residues. The CDR3 spells CASSFGQGVYEQYF. CDR3 nucleotides: TGCGCCAGCAGCTTCGGACAGGGGGTCTACGAGCAGTACTTC.

Worth noting for this clone: The sample contains more than one DNA sequence encoding this CDR3. This chain uses TRBV11-3 with TRBJ2-2, with TRBD1 matching over 7 bases. With V trimmed by 1 base and J by 4 bases, 3 bases remained unmatched. The CDR3 runs to 15 residues. Germline CDR1 is SGHNT and CDR2 is YENEEA. The CDR3 DNA follows: TGTGCCAGCAGCTTAGTGGCAGGGGGCACCGGGGAGCTGTTTTTT. Residues: CASSLVAGGTGELFF.

The V and J genes are TRBV7-8 and TRBJ2-3, with 11 bases aligning to TRBD2. The CDR3 covers 15 residues. The ends lost 2 bases at V and 6 bases at J; junction bases unmatched: 4. Germline V lookup: CDR1 SGHVS, CDR2 FQNEAQ. The CDR3, as DNA: TGTGCCAGCAGCTTATTAGCGGGGGGGACCGATACGCAGTATTTT. It codes for CASSLLAGGTDTQYF.

The chain is built from TRBV2 and TRBJ2-3, with D maybe TRBD2 (6 bases). This CDR3 contains 16 residues. Germline V gene lookup returns CDR1 SNHLY and CDR2 FYNNEI. V lost 0 bases, J lost 4 bases, and 14 bases lay in between. The CDR3 sequence: CASSEALADYPDTQYF. The CDR3 DNA reads TGTGCCAGCAGTGAAGCGCTCGCGGACTATCCAGATACGCAGTATTTT.

The chain is built from TRBV6-1 and TRBJ2-2; D perhaps matches TRBD2 (5 bases). The germline CDR1 and CDR2 sequences are MNHNS and SASEGT. The CDR3 extends over 16 amino acids. V gave up 4 bases and J gave up 2 bases, with 14 bases separating them. The CDR3 loop reads CASSGTALTNTGELFF. In DNA, the CDR3 is TGTGCCAGCAGTGGGACTGCACTTACTAACACCGGGGAGCTGTTTTTT.

The chain employs TRBV5-4 and TRBJ2-3, with D hard to call. The CDR3 has 13 amino acids. The germline gives CDR1 SGHNT, CDR2 YYREEE (reference sequence). V lost 4 bases to trimming and J lost 6 bases, with 12 bases between them. The CDR3 is CASSIFSADTQYF. Written as DNA, the CDR3 is TGTGCCAGCAGCATATTTAGTGCCGATACGCAGTATTTT.

V and J are TRBV7-8 and TRBJ2-7, with D maybe TRBD1 (6 bases). Looked up from germline, CDR1 is SGHVS and CDR2 is FQNEAQ. The CDR3 has 14 residues. V was shortened by 0 bases and J by 2 bases, with 8 bases between the two germline ends. CDR3 amino acids: CASSLAHRAYEQYF. CDR3 in DNA: TGTGCCAGCAGCTTAGCGCACAGGGCCTACGAGCAGTACTTC.

The chain joins TRBV19 to TRBJ2-3, with D possibly being TRBD2 (6 bases). The CDR3 covers 15 residues. Trimming took off 2 bases at V and 3 bases at J, with 12 bases between the two ends. Germline loops: CDR1 LNHDA, CDR2 SQIVND (reference sequence). CDR3 amino acids: CASSIRGTWTDTQYF. The CDR3 nucleotides are TGTGCCAGTAGTATACGGGGGACCTGGACAGATACGCAGTATTTT.

The chain carries TRBV7-9 and TRBJ2-2; 12 bases fit TRBD2. The CDR3 loop spans 17 amino acids. V lost 5 bases and J lost 1; bases outside the gene matches: 5. CDR1 is SEHNR, CDR2 FQNEAQ, per germline (reference sequence). CDR3 sequence (DNA): TGTGCCAGCAGCGACGGACTAGCGGGAAAGAACACCGGGGAGCTGTTTTTT. This translates into CASSDGLAGKNTGELFF.

The V gene is TRBV5-1, the J gene TRBJ2-3; 11 bases align to TRBD2. Per germline, CDR1 SGHRS and CDR2 YFSETQ. The trim removed 3 bases at V and 2 bases at J, leaving 5 bases unmatched. This CDR3 has 16 residues. The CDR3 region has the DNA TGCGCCAGCAGCTGGGGGACTAGCGGTAACACAGATACGCAGTATTTT. Encoded protein: CASSWGTSGNTDTQYF.

The CDR3 DNA is TGTGCCACCACCCAGGCTTTCTTT. It specifies CATTQAFF. The chain has TRBV7-9 and TRBJ1-1; the D is unclear. The CDR3 sequence is 8 residues long. Trimming removed 10 bases at V and 11 bases at J, with 8 bases between. CDR1 and CDR2 (germline): SEHNR, FQNEAQ (reference sequence).

The rearrangement uses TRBV28 and TRBJ1-4; no definite D call. The CDR3 totals 17 residues. Germline V gene sequence: CDR1 MDHEN, CDR2 SYDVKM. V lost 5 bases and J 0 bases, leaving 16 bases between the germline ends. CDR3 region: CASSGRLSSATNEKLFF. The CDR3 nucleotides read TGTGCCAGCAGTGGGAGGCTCAGCTCTGCAACTAATGAAAAACTGTTTTTT.

The CDR3 coding sequence is TGCAGTGCTAAAAACAGGGGAGGGCAGTTCTTC. The encoded protein is CSAKNRGGQFF. The chain uses TRBV20-1 and TRBJ2-1, with D possibly matching TRBD1 (7 bases). Trimming left V 4 bases short and J 12 bases short, with 13 bases between. CDR1 DFQATT and CDR2 SNEGSKA come from the germline V gene (reference sequence). The CDR3 length is 11 residues.

This chain links TRBV19 with TRBJ2-1; 8 bases align to TRBD1. From germline, CDR1 is LNHDA and CDR2 SQIVND (reference sequence). This CDR3 has 16 amino acids. V was clipped by 6 bases and J by 5 bases; unmatched bases: 12. CDR3 residues: CASSLRTGRGNNEQFF. DNA of the CDR3: TGTGCCAGTAGCTTACGGACAGGGAGAGGGAACAATGAGCAGTTCTTC.

This chain links TRBV9 with TRBJ2-2; D not certain. The V end was cut by 0 bases, the J end by 2 bases, with 11 bases between. The CDR3 covers 16 residues. Germline CDR1 is SGDLS and CDR2 is YYNGEE. The CDR3 is CASSVVSGANTGELFF. CDR3 bases: TGTGCCAGCAGCGTAGTAAGTGGAGCAAACACCGGGGAGCTGTTTTTT.

The CDR3 is CASSQSGQGTNTYEQYF. The CDR3 DNA reads as TGCGCCAGCAGTCAATCGGGACAGGGGACAAACACCTACGAGCAGTACTTC. The chain has TRBV23-1 and TRBJ2-7, with 10 bases that match TRBD1. TRBV23-1 is designated an ORF whose function remains uncertain. With 0 bases clipped from V and 2 bases from J, the junction kept 7 bases outside the gene matches. The CDR3 contains 17 residues.